A selection of T cell receptor beta chains follows, all from one sample in a study of cytomegalovirus exposure and HLA in healthy donors. Assay used: immunoSEQ multiplex PCR; TCRdb lists only in-frame clones, some missing. The sample yields about 160,000 clones, around three quarters seen once. The sample comprised PBMCs. Source of these receptors: a man under 40 in good health and CMV-seropositive. The CDR3 runs from the conserved cysteine through the conserved F or W.

v_call cdr3_aa
TRBV30 CAWRVVGGAVEQFF
TRBV30 CAWSLGPRGSPLHF
TRBV6-1 CASSEYAGQINEKLFF
TRBV7-6 CASSERAGNPYNEQFF
TRBV1 CTSSSGGRGTGELFF
TRBV21-1 CASSSELTRQPQHF
TRBV7-3 CASSPGGLAAEQYF
TRBV7-6 CASSLTSGGGTGELFF
TRBV6-4 CASSPLPRQETQYF
TRBV7-9 CTSSQGGQPQHF
TRBV5-6 CASSLATYEQYF
TRBV2 CASSVGTDTQYF
TRBV18 CASSPLRGPQPQHF
TRBV2 CASRGRGNYGYTF
TRBV4-1 CASSRGLTYEQYF
TRBV7-9 CASSPQGLAPEAFF
TRBV6-1 CASSARRDRDYNSPLHF
TRBV28 CASSPLAGVLDEQFF
TRBV28 CASSLFEAGAPRETQYF
TRBV6-5 CASGTGASYGYTF
TRBV25-1 CASSVASHRDRVSEQYF
TRBV11-2 CASSLVGYEQYF
TRBV9 CASSPYGGLAGVEQFF
TRBV7-9 CASRGGALSTDTQYF
TRBV2 CASSEVRAGSPLHF
TRBV11-2 CASSFQGSYEQYF
TRBV30 CALQGARNIQYF
TRBV28 CASRGDRGHGYTF
TRBV30 CAWSSGADTQYF
TRBV4-3 CASSQELRDSETQYF
TRBV28 CASSLGGSQPQHF
TRBV27 CASRGQAPYEQYF
TRBV5-6 CASSLVASGGHTQYF
TRBV30 CAWRPGQPLQETQYF
TRBV6-4 CASSGGEGGTGELFF
TRBV30 CAWSSPQGGGNQPQHF
TRBV5-5 CASSSTGYQPQHF
TRBV4-2 CASSQEAGGPSANTGELFF
TRBV7-8 CASSLPRGGPEEQYF
TRBV2 CASSVQGAGADTGELFF
TRBV30 CAWRERDWDYNSPLHF
TRBV12-5 CASGFRDRVAEAFF
TRBV6-4 CASSDSQGGTEAFF
TRBV7-2 CASSLAGENRNNGYTF
TRBV29-1 CSVAQGAETQYF
TRBV5-4 CASSPPGVAGTSTDTQYF
TRBV28 CASSSLMEAYNEQFF
TRBV10-3 CAIRTGGADETQYF